This T cell receptor (beta chain) was sequenced for a study of neoadjuvant anti-PD-1 for oral cavity cancer. Study in general: Patients mostly received three to four biweekly nivolumab doses at 3 mg/kg before surgery.

Sequencing was performed with immunoSEQ multiplex PCR; in TCRdb, only in-frame clones are kept and a portion is missing. The sample comprises fewer than 8,000 clones, roughly 57% of which are singletons, and roughly 3.2% rests with the top ten. Trimming cost V 0 bases and J 7 bases, with 8 bases left between them. The length of the CDR3 is 14 residues. Germline CDR1 is SGHRS and CDR2 is YFSETQ. Study outcomes and limitations: Non-responders to neoadjuvant nivolumab had significantly more clonal PBMC T cells than responders.

Time point of the sample: after neoadjuvant nivolumab, at surgical resection. Patients were newly diagnosed with stage II-IVA oral cavity squamous cell carcinoma without prior systemic or radiation treatment. This clone was recorded a few times. Its specificity is unknown. This TCR was sampled from a person aged 35-79 years with oral cavity squamous cell carcinoma. The rearrangement links TRBV5-1 to TRBJ1-6; weak D call: TRBD1 (5 bases). This specimen consisted of PBMCs, obtained after nivolumab (anti-PD-1) treatment. For the CDR3, the DNA is TGCGCCAGCAGCTTGGAGTGGGGGAATTCACCCCTCCACTTT. It specifies CASSLEWGNSPLHF.